A single sample gave rise to the 14 T cell receptor beta chains below, sequenced in a study of cytomegalovirus exposure and HLA in healthy donors. Data came from immunoSEQ multiplex PCR; TCRdb stores just in-frame clones and leaves some out. The sample consists of some 170,000 clones, under 90% of them appearing once. Sequenced input: PBMCs. The receptors here all came from a young man in good health and CMV-seropositive.

The chain joins TRBV6-1 to TRBJ2-1, with D maybe TRBD1 (5 bases). The CDR3 is 15 residues long. Between the trimmed V and J ends, which lost 6 bases and 4 bases, there was a span of 16 bases. CDR1 is MNHNS, CDR2 SASEGT, per germline. Written as DNA, the CDR3 is TGTGCCAGCAGCACCACCTATGACAGTTACAATGAGCAGTTCTTC. It encodes CASSTTYDSYNEQFF.

The CDR3 region has the DNA TGTGCCAGCAGTTTATTTAGGGGGGAGGGAGAGACCCAGTACTTC. Translating it yields CASSLFRGEGETQYF. The chain couples TRBV28 to TRBJ2-5; D possibly corresponds to TRBD2 (7 bases). The CDR3 is 15 residues long. Germline V gene data show CDR1 as MDHEN and CDR2 as SYDVKM. V lost 1 base and J 4 bases, leaving 13 bases between the germline ends. The full variable domain, in which reference TRBV28 and TRBJ2-5 provide the parts outside the CDR3, is DVKVTQSSRYLVKRTGEKVFLECVQDMDHENMFWYRQDPGLGLRLIYFSYDVKMKEKGDIPEGYSVSREKKERFSLILESASTNQTSMYLCASSLFRGEGETQYFGPGTRLLVL.

The CDR3 nucleotides read TGTGCCAGCAGCTTTAGCGGGGGGGCCATTGAGCAGTTCTTC. Its protein is CASSFSGGAIEQFF. This chain connects TRBV11-2 to TRBJ2-1; 11 nucleotides agree with TRBD2. The CDR3 totals 14 residues. Germline lookup yields CDR1 SGHAT and CDR2 FQNNGV. The ends lost 3 bases at V and 9 bases at J; junction bases unmatched: 4.

The rearrangement uses TRBV2 and TRBJ2-7; no reliable D call. CDR3 length: 14 residues. Germline lookup yields CDR1 SNHLY and CDR2 FYNNEI. Trimming cost V 8 bases and J 3 bases, with 17 bases left between them. CDR3 in DNA: TGTGCCAGCCTCGCGAGGAGCTTATTCTACGAGCAGTACTTC. Protein product: CASLARSLFYEQYF.

This chain joins TRBV6-6 and TRBJ1-2; 7 bases are a match to TRBD1. CDR3 size: 13 residues. From germline, CDR1 is MNHNY and CDR2 SVGAGI (reference sequence). With 6 bases clipped from V and 2 bases from J, the junction kept 3 bases outside the gene matches. CDR3 sequence reads: CASRRGQNYGYTF. The CDR3, as DNA: TGTGCCAGCAGGAGGGGACAGAACTATGGCTACACCTTC.

The rearrangement links TRBV4-1 to TRBJ1-1, with a weak D call TRBD1 (6 bases). CDR1 and CDR2 from the germline V gene are MGHRA and YSYEKL. The CDR3 is 14 amino acids. The V and J ends lost 4 bases and 2 bases respectively, with 11 bases between them. As DNA, the CDR3 is TGCGCCAGCAGCCCCTACAGGGAAAACACTGAAGCTTTCTTT. It yields the protein CASSPYRENTEAFF.

The rearrangement links TRBV18 to TRBJ2-3, with D perhaps matching TRBD2 (6 bases). The CDR3 spans 16 residues. From germline, CDR1 is KGHSH and CDR2 LQKENI. Trimming stripped 6 bases from V and 4 bases from J, with 20 bases between. The CDR3 coding sequence is TGTGCCAGCTCGCCATCAGCGGGCTCGAGGGCAGATACGCAGTATTTT. Translated: CASSPSAGSRADTQYF.

The rearrangement links TRBV5-8 to TRBJ2-7; TRBD1 aligns across 11 bases. The CDR3 is made up of 14 amino acids. Germline CDR1 and CDR2: SGHTS and YDEGEE. V gave up 4 bases and J gave up 2 bases; unmatched junction bases: 2. CDR3 bases: TGTGCCAGCAGCAAGGGACAGGGGGCCTACGAGCAGTACTTC. It encodes CASSKGQGAYEQYF.

The chain carries TRBV25-1 and TRBJ2-6; D gene uncertain. V was pared by 11 bases and J by 3 bases, with 11 bases between. The CDR3 is 13 amino acids. Germline CDR1 reads MGHDK; CDR2 reads SYGVNS. CDR3 sequence: CAPRRFGANVLTF. Here the CDR3 DNA reads TGTGCCCCAAGGCGGTTTGGGGCCAACGTCCTGACTTTC.

The rearrangement joins TRBV9 to TRBJ1-4; possibly TRBD1 for D (6 bases). This CDR3 is 15 amino acids long. Between the trimmed V and J ends, which lost 4 bases and 7 bases, there was a span of 17 bases. CDR1 and CDR2 (germline): SGDLS, YYNGEE. As DNA, the CDR3 is TGTGCCAGCAGCTTATCGGGCAGGGGTGTTGAAAAACTGTTTTTT. Translation: CASSLSGRGVEKLFF.

The rearrangement uses TRBV7-2 and TRBJ2-7; no firm D call. Germline lookup yields CDR1 SGHTA and CDR2 FQGNSA. The CDR3 is 14 amino acids. Trimming stripped 5 bases from V and 2 bases from J, with 13 bases between. The CDR3: CASSNTLGPYEQYF. DNA of the CDR3: TGTGCCAGCAGCAACACCTTGGGCCCCTACGAGCAGTACTTC.

This clone was found once. J is TRBJ2-7 and V is TRBV7-8, with D possibly being TRBD2 (6 bases). The germline V gene encodes CDR1 SGHVS and CDR2 FQNEAQ. The CDR3 runs to 15 residues. Trimming took off 4 bases at V and 0 bases at J, with 13 bases between the two ends. CDR3 amino acids: CASSSIRGSSYEQYF. The CDR3 bases are TGTGCCAGCAGCTCGATACGGGGGAGCTCCTACGAGCAGTACTTC.

The V call is TRBV30, the J call TRBJ2-2, with a weak D call TRBD2 (5 bases). V was clipped by 5 bases and J by 5 bases, with 21 bases between them. The CDR3 loop spans 16 amino acids. The germline CDR1 and CDR2 sequences are GTSNPN and SVGIG (reference sequence). CDR3 in DNA: TGTGCCTGGCGGAGTAAGCGGAAGGGAGTTACCGGGGAGCTGTTTTTT. Protein sequence: CAWRSKRKGVTGELFF.

CDR3 in amino acids: CSGGPSEVDTQYF. The CDR3 DNA is TGCAGCGGCGGGCCTTCAGAGGTGGATACGCAGTATTTT. The V call is TRBV29-1, the J call TRBJ2-3; D is possibly TRBD2 (5 bases). V was trimmed by 7 bases and J by 6 bases, leaving 17 bases between them. Germline V gene lookup returns CDR1 SQVTM and CDR2 ANQGSEA. The length of the CDR3 is 13 residues.